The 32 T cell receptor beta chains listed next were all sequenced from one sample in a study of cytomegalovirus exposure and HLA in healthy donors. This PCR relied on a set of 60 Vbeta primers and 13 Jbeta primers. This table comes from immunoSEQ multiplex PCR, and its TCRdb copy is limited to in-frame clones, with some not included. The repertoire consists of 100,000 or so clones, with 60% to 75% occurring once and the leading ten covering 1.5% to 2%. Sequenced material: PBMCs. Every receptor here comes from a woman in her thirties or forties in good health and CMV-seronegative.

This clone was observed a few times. In nucleotides, the CDR3 is TGTGCCAGTAAATCCGTTTCTAGCGGGCGCCACGAGCAGTACTTC. Translating gives CASKSVSSGRHEQYF. V is TRBV19 and J is TRBJ2-7; 8 bases map to TRBD2. The V and J ends lost 7 bases and 5 bases, in that order; junction bases with no gene match: 13. Germline V CDR1 and CDR2: LNHDA, SQIVND (reference sequence). The CDR3 covers 15 residues.

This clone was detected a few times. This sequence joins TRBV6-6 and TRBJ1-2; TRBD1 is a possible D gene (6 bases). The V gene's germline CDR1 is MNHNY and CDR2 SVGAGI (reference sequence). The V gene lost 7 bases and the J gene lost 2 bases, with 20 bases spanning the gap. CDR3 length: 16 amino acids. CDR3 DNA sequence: TGTGCCAGCACCCCGGACAGCAACCTCCTCAACTATGGCTACACCTTC. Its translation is CASTPDSNLLNYGYTF.

CDR3 sequence reads: CASSLEGLAGKEYF. The CDR3 nucleotides are TGTGCCAGCAGCTTAGAGGGACTAGCGGGGAAGGAGTATTTT. This chain joins TRBV11-1 and TRBJ2-3; 13 bases match TRBD2. J gave up 13 bases and V 1 base, and 5 bases lay outside the gene matches. The CDR3 runs to 14 residues. Germline V lookup: CDR1 SGHAT, CDR2 FQDESV (reference sequence).

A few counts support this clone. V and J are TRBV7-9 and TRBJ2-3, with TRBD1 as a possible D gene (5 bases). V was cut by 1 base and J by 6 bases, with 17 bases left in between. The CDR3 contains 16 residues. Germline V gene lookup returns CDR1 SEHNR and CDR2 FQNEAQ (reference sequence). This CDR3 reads CASSLEGSVAADTQYF. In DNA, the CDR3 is TGTGCCAGCAGCTTAGAGGGGTCTGTAGCCGCCGATACGCAGTATTTT.

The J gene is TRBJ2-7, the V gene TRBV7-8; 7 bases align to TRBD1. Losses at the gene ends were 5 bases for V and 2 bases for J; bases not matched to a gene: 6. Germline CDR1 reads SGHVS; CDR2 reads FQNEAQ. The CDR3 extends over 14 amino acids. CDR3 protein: CASSLGQRPYEQYF. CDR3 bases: TGTGCCAGCAGCCTGGGACAGCGTCCCTACGAGCAGTACTTC. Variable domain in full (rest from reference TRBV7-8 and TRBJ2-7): GAGVSQSPRYKVAKRGQDVALRCDPISGHVSLFWYQQALGQGPEFLTYFQNEAQLDKSGLPSDRFFAERPEGSVSTLKIQRTQQEDSAVYLCASSLGQRPYEQYFGPGTRLTVT.

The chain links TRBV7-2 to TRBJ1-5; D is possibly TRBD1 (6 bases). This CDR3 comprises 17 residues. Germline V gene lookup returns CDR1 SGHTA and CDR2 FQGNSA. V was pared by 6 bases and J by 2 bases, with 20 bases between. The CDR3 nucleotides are TGTGCCAGCAGTCGAACCTATACAGGGTTGGGCAATCAGCCCCAGCATTTT. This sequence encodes CASSRTYTGLGNQPQHF. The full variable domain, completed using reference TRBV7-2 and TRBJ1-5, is GAGVSQSPSNKVTEKGKDVELRCDPISGHTALYWYRQSLGQGLEFLIYFQGNSAPDKSGLPSDRFSAERTGGSVSTLTIQRTQQEDSAVYLCASSRTYTGLGNQPQHFGDGTRLSIL.

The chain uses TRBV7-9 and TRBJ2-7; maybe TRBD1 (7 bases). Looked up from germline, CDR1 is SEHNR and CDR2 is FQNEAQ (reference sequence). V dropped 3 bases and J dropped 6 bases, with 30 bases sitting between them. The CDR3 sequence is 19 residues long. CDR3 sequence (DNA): TGTGCCAGCAGCTTCCTCCTTCAGGGGGGAGCTAGCGCCCCGGTCGAGCAGTACTTC. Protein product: CASSFLLQGGASAPVEQYF.

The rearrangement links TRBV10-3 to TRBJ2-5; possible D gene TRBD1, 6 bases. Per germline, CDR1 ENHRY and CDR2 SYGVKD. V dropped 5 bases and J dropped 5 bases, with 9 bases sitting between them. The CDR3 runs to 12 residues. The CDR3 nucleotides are TGTGCCATCAGTTCAGGGGTTGAGACCCAGTACTTC. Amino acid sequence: CAISSGVETQYF.

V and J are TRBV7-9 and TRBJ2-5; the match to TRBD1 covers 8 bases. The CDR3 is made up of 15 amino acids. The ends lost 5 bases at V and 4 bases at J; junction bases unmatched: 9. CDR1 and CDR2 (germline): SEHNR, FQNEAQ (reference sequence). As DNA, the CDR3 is TGTGCCAGCAGCCCCCCAGGGGGCGCGCTAGAGACCCAGTACTTC. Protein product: CASSPPGGALETQYF.

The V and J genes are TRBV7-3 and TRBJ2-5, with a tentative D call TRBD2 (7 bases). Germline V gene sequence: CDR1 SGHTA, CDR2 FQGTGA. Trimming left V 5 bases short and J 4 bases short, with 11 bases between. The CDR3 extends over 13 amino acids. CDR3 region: CASSAGAGETQYF. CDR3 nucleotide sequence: TGTGCCAGCAGCGCGGGGGCCGGAGAGACCCAGTACTTC.

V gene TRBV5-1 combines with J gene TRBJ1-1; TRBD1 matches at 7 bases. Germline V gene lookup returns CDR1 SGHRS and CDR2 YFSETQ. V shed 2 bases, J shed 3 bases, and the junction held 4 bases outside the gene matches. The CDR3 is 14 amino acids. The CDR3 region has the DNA TGCGCCAGCAGCTTAGGGGGCGCGGACACTGAAGCTTTCTTT. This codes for CASSLGGADTEAFF.

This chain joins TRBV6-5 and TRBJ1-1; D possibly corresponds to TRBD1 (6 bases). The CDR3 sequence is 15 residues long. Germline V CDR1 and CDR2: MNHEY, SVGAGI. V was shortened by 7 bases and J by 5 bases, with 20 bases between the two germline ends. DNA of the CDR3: TGTGCCAGCATTAAGGGGGTGTGGGGCTTTACTGAAGCTTTCTTT. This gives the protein CASIKGVWGFTEAFF.

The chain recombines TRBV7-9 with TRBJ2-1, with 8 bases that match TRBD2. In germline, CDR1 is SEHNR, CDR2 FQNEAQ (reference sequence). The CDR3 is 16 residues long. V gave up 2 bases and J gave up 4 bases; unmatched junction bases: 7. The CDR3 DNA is TGTGCCAGCAGCTTACAAGCGGGAGAGGTATACAATGAGCAGTTCTTC. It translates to CASSLQAGEVYNEQFF.

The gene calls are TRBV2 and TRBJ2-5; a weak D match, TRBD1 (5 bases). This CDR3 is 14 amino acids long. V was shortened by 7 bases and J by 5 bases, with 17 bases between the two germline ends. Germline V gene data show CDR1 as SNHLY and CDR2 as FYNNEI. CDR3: CASKRGRAKETQYF. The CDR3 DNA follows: TGTGCCAGCAAAAGGGGCAGGGCGAAGGAGACCCAGTACTTC.

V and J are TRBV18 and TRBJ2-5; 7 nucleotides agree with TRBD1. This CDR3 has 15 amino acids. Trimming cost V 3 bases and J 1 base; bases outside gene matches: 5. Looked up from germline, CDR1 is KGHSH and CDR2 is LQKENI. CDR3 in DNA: TGTGCCAGCTCACCCTTGACAGGGCCCCAAGAGACCCAGTACTTC. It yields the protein CASSPLTGPQETQYF.

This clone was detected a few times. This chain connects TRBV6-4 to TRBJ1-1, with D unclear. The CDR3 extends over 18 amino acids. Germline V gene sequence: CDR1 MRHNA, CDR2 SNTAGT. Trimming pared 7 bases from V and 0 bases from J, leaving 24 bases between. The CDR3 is CASNPSIPSPPMNTEAFF. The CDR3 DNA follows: TGTGCCAGCAACCCAAGCATCCCGTCCCCTCCCATGAACACTGAAGCTTTCTTT.

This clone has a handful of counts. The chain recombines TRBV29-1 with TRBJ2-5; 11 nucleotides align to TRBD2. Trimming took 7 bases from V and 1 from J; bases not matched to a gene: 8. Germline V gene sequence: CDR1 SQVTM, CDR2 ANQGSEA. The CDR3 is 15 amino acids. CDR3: CSAPGTSGVQETQYF. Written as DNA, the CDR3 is TGCAGCGCCCCTGGGACTAGCGGAGTCCAAGAGACCCAGTACTTC.

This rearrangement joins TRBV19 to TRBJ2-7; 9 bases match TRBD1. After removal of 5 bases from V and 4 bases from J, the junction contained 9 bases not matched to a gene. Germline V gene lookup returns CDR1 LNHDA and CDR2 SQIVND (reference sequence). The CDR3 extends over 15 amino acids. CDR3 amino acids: CASSSRTGEGYEQYF. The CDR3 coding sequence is TGTGCCAGTAGTTCGAGGACAGGGGAGGGTTACGAGCAGTACTTC.

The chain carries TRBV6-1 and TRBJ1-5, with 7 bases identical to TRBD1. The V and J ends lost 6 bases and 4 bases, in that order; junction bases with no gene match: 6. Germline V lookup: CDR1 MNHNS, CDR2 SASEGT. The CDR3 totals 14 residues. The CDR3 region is CASRRQGDNQPQHF. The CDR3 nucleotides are TGTGCCAGCAGGCGACAGGGAGATAATCAGCCCCAGCATTTT.

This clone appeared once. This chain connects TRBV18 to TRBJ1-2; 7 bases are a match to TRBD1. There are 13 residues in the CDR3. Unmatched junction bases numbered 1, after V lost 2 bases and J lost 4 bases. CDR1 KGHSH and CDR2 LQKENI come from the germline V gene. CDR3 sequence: CASSPGTVYGYTF. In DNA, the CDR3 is TGTGCCAGCTCACCAGGGACAGTCTATGGCTACACCTTC.

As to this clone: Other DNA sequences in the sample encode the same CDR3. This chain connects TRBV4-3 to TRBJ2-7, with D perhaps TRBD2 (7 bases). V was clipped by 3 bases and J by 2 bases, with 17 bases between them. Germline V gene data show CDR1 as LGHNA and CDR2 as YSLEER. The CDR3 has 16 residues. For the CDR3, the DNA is TGCGCCAGCAGCCAGGAGAATCCGGGGGGCGCCTACGAGCAGTACTTC. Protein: CASSQENPGGAYEQYF.

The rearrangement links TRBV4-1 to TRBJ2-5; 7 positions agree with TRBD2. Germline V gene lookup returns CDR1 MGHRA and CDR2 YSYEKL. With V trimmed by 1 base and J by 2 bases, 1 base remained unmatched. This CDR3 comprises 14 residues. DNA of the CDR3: TGCGCCAGCAGCCAAGTCGGGGGGCAAGAGACCCAGTACTTC. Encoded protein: CASSQVGGQETQYF.

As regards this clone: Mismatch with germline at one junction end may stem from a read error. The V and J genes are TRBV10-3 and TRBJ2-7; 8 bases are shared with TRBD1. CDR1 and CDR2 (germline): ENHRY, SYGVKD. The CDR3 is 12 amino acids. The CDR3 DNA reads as TGTGCCATCAGTGAGTCGGTGGACAGGGCCCAGTTC. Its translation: CAISESVDRAQF.

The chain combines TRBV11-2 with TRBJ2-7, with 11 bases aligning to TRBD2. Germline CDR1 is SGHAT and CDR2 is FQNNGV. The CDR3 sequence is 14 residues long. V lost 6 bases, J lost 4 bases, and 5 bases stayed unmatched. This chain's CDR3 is CASSQTSGSYEQYF. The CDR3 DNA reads TGTGCCAGCAGTCAAACTAGCGGGAGTTACGAGCAGTACTTC. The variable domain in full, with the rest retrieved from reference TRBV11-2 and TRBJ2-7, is EAGVAQSPRYKIIEKRQSVAFWCNPISGHATLYWYQQILGQGPKLLIQFQNNGVVDDSQLPKDRFSAERLKGVDSTLKIQPAKLEDSAVYLCASSQTSGSYEQYFGPGTRLTVT.

CDR3 coding DNA: TGTGCTAGTGGTTTCTTGGTACCAGACGGGGGAGCTGGAAACACCATATATTTT. Protein sequence: CASGFLVPDGGAGNTIYF. The gene calls are TRBV12-5 and TRBJ1-3, with D possibly being TRBD1 (5 bases). Trimming cost V 3 bases and J 2 bases, with 20 bases left between them. Germline values: CDR1 LGHNT, CDR2 FRNRAP. This CDR3 spans 18 amino acids.

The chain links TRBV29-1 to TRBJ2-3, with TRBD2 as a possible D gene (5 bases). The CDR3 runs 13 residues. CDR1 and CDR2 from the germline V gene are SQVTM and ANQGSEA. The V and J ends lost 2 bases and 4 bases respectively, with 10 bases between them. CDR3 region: CSVESTGADTQYF. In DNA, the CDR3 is TGCAGCGTTGAATCTACCGGGGCAGATACGCAGTATTTT.

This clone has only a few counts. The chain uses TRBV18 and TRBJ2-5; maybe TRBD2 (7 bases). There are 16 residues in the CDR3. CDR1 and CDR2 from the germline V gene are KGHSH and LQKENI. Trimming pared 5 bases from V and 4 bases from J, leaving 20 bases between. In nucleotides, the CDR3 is TGTGCCAGCTCATCAGACAGGTTCAGCGGGACAGAGACCCAGTACTTC. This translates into CASSSDRFSGTETQYF. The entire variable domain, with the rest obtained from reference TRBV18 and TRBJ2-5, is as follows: NAGVMQNPRHLVRRRGQEARLRCSPMKGHSHVYWYRQLPEEGLKFMVYLQKENIIDESGMPKERFSAEFPKEGPSILRIQQVVRGDSAAYFCASSSDRFSGTETQYFGPGTRLLVL.

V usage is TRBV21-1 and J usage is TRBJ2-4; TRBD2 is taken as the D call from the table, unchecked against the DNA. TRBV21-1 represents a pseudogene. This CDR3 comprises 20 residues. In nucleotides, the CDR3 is TGTGCCAGCAGCAAAAGACGGCGTGTGGAGGGGCTTGGATCCAAAAACATTCAGTACTTC. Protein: CASSKRRRVEGLGSKNIQYF.

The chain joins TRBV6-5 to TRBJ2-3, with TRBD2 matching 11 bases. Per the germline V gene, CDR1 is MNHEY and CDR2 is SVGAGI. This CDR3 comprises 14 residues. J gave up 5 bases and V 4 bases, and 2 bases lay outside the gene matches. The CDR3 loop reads CASSSGLAGDTQYF. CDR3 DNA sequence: TGTGCCAGCAGTTCCGGACTAGCGGGAGATACGCAGTATTTT.

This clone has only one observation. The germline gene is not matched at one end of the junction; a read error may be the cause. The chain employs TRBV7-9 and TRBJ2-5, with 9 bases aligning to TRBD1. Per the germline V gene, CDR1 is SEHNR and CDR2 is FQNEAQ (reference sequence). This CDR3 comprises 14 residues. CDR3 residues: CSSSSTGGKETQYF. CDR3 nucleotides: TGTTCCAGCAGCTCGACAGGGGGGAAAGAGACCCAGTACTTC.

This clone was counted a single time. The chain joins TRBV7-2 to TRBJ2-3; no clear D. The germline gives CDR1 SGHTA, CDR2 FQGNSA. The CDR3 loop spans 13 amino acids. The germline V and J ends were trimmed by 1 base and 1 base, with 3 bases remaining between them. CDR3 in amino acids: CASSLVGTDTQYF. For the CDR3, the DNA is TGTGCCAGCAGCTTAGTAGGCACAGATACGCAGTATTTT.

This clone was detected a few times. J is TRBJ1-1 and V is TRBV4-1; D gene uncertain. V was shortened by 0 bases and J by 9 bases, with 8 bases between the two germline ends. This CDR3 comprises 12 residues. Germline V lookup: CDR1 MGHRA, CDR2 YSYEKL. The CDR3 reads CASSQDPRKAFF. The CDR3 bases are TGCGCCAGCAGCCAAGATCCGCGCAAAGCTTTCTTT.